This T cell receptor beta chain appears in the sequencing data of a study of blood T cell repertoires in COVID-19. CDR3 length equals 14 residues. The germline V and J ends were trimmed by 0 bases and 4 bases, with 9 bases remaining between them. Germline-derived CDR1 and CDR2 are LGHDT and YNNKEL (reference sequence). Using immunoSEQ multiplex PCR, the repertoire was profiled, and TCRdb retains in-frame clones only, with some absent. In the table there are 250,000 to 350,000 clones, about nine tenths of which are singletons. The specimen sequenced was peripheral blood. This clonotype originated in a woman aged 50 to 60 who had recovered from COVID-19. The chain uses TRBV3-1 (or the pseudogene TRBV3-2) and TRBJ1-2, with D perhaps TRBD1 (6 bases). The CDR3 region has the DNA TGTGCCAGCAGCCAAGATCTAGGGGGCTATGGCTACACCTTC. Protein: CASSQDLGGYGYTF.